These 10 T cell receptor beta chains originate from one sample sequenced in a study of blood T cell repertoires in COVID-19. Assay used: immunoSEQ multiplex PCR; TCRdb lists only in-frame clones, some missing. Of around 37,000 clones in the sample, about 88% were seen once. Source material: peripheral blood. These TCRs come from a human donor in a cohort sampled during active COVID-19.

The V and J genes are TRBV5-1 and TRBJ2-5, with D perhaps TRBD1 (6 bases). Germline V gene lookup returns CDR1 SGHRS and CDR2 YFSETQ. The CDR3 is 14 residues long. With 4 bases removed from V and 1 base from J, the gap between germline ends came to 11 bases. CDR3 sequence reads: CASSTTGVQETQYF. The CDR3 nucleotides are TGCGCCAGCAGCACGACAGGAGTCCAAGAGACCCAGTACTTC.

V usage is TRBV7-3 and J usage is TRBJ2-2, with a possible D match to TRBD1 (5 bases). Germline lookup yields CDR1 SGHTA and CDR2 FQGTGA. CDR3 size: 12 residues. Deletions cut 4 bases from V and 6 bases from J, with 6 bases between. For the CDR3, the DNA is TGTGCCAGCAGCTCAGGGTCCGGGGAGCTGTTTTTT. Protein sequence: CASSSGSGELFF.

Here the CDR3 reads CASSLLAGGPTYEQYF. The CDR3 region has the DNA TGTGCCAGCAGCCTTCTAGCGGGGGGACCTACCTACGAGCAGTACTTC. This chain joins TRBV3-1 (or the pseudogene TRBV3-2) and TRBJ2-7, with 11 nucleotides matching TRBD2. The V and J ends lost 4 bases and 2 bases, in that order; junction bases with no gene match: 7. Germline V CDR1 and CDR2: LGHDT, YNNKEL (reference sequence). The CDR3 contains 16 residues.

The rearrangement uses TRBV5-1 and TRBJ2-2; 7 bases fit TRBD1. The J segment lost 1 base and the V segment lost 7 bases, leaving 10 bases of the junction unmatched. Germline V gene sequence: CDR1 SGHRS, CDR2 YFSETQ. The CDR3 is 16 residues long. The CDR3 bases are TGCGCCAGCTCTCAGACCGGGACAGAGAACACCGGGGAGCTGTTTTTT. Its translation: CASSQTGTENTGELFF.

The chain uses TRBV30 and TRBJ2-7; D possibly corresponds to TRBD2 (6 bases). Trimming stripped 0 bases from V and 0 bases from J, with 9 bases between. CDR1 GTSNPN and CDR2 SVGIG come from the germline V gene (reference sequence). This CDR3 is 14 amino acids long. CDR3: CAWSVWGDSYEQYF. CDR3 DNA sequence: TGTGCCTGGAGTGTATGGGGGGACTCCTACGAGCAGTACTTC.

This clone was picked up one time. The chain carries TRBV28 and TRBJ2-7; TRBD2 is a possible D gene (6 bases). CDR1 and CDR2 from the germline V gene are MDHEN and SYDVKM. V was trimmed by 4 bases and J by 6 bases, leaving 10 bases between them. CDR3 length: 12 amino acids. Here the CDR3 DNA reads TGTGCCAGCAGTTCAACGACTAGCGAGCAGTACTTC. Translated, it gives CASSSTTSEQYF. Filled out from reference TRBV28 and TRBJ2-7, the complete variable domain reads DVKVTQSSRYLVKRTGEKVFLECVQDMDHENMFWYRQDPGLGLRLIYFSYDVKMKEKGDIPEGYSVSREKKERFSLILESASTNQTSMYLCASSSTTSEQYFGPGTRLTVT.

This clone appeared a few times. The gene calls are TRBV7-9 and TRBJ2-7, with TRBD1 as a possible D gene (6 bases). The germline V gene has CDR1 SEHNR and CDR2 FQNEAQ (reference sequence). This CDR3 has 13 amino acids. V dropped 5 bases and J dropped 3 bases, with 11 bases sitting between them. The CDR3 region has the DNA TGTGCCAGCAGCCCACCAGGGGACTACGAGCAGTACTTC. Amino acid sequence: CASSPPGDYEQYF. The complete variable domain, with remaining parts taken from reference TRBV7-9 and TRBJ2-7, reads DTGVSQNPRHKITKRGQNVTFRCDPISEHNRLYWYRQTLGQGPEFLTYFQNEAQLEKSRLLSDRFSAERPKGSFSTLEIQRTEQGDSAMYLCASSPPGDYEQYFGPGTRLTVT.

With regard to this clone: As the CDR3 is not closed by the conserved phenylalanine or tryptophan, this likely results from a read error. It is unclear where the CDR3 begins or ends on the DNA, so no DNA is shown, and the CDR3 is as TCRdb lists it. The gene calls are TRBV2 and TRBJ2-7; the table's D call, TRBD2, was not checked against the DNA. Both ends counted, the CDR3 spans 14 residues. Germline loops: CDR1 SNHLY, CDR2 FYNNEI. The CDR3 sequence: CASSVRQLLAGALI.

This chain uses TRBV10-3 with TRBJ2-7; D gene ambiguous. From germline, CDR1 is ENHRY and CDR2 SYGVKD. V lost 10 bases and J 7 bases, leaving 11 bases between the germline ends. The CDR3 is 10 amino acids. CDR3 amino acids: CATGSEEQYF. Here the CDR3 DNA reads TGTGCCACAGGCTCAGAGGAGCAGTACTTC.

This sequence joins TRBV18 and TRBJ2-1; the D gene is possibly TRBD2 (5 bases). The germline CDR1 and CDR2 sequences are KGHSH and LQKENI. With 4 bases removed from V and 5 bases from J, the gap between germline ends came to 9 bases. The CDR3 sequence is 13 residues long. CDR3 DNA sequence: TGTGCCAGCTCACGGACTGGAAACAATGAGCAGTTCTTC. It translates to CASSRTGNNEQFF.